The 11 T cell receptor beta chains given below trace back to one sample, sequenced in a study of prognosis after radiotherapy for stage I lung cancer. Amplification of TCR beta CDR3 from genomic DNA used two-round multiplex PCR. The first PCR round targeted every TRBV and TRBJ gene with specific primers. TCRdb re-derived calls from the multiplex PCR reads in MiXCR, one entry per CDR3 protein. Among 45,000 to 70,000 distinct CDR3 sequences, around a quarter were seen once, and the ten largest hold 7.5%. The sequences come from PBMCs, collected before or after stereotactic body radiation therapy (not recorded which). These TCRs come from a donor over 45 with non-small cell lung cancer.

Concerning this clonotype itself: A read error is likely, as this CDR3 ends without the conserved phenylalanine or tryptophan. The chain has TRBV6-1 and TRBJ2-2; TRBD2 aligns across 7 bases. The germline CDR1 and CDR2 sequences are MNHNS and SASEGT. The CDR3 contains 13 residues. The CDR3 region is CASSGTSAGDLFL. The CDR3 coding sequence is TGTGCCAGCAGTGGCACTAGCGCCGGGGATCTGTTTCTT.

Comment on this clonotype: It may be a read error: a sequence one base away is much more abundant. The CDR3: CAWSVPWGYAEAFF. CDR3 DNA: TGTGCCTGGAGTGTACCCTGGGGTTACGCTGAAGCTTTCTTT. The rearrangement joins TRBV30 to TRBJ1-1; D uncertain. V was shortened by 0 bases and J by 6 bases, with 14 bases between the two germline ends. This CDR3 is built from 14 residues. Germline CDR1 reads GTSNPN; CDR2 reads SVGIG (reference sequence).

In its sample, this clonotype was seen many times. The V gene is TRBV29-1, the J gene TRBJ2-1; 13 positions agree with TRBD2. The CDR3 sequence is 15 residues long. Germline assignment: CDR1 SQVTM and CDR2 ANQGSEA. J was trimmed by 7 bases and V by 6 bases; bases with no gene match: 9. The CDR3 coding sequence is TGCAGCGTCGAAACTAGCGGGGGGGCCAGTAATGAGCAGTTCTTC. Amino acid sequence: CSVETSGGASNEQFF.

On this clonotype: Since a much larger clone is just one base distant, this may be a read error. This chain links TRBV6-1 with TRBJ1-2; TRBD1 is a possible D gene (5 bases). The CDR3 spans 13 residues. Germline V CDR1 and CDR2: MNHNS, SASEGT. The CDR3 reads CASSHGLARGYAF. CDR3 nucleotides: TGTGCCAGCAGCCACGGATTGGCGCGGGGCTACGCCTTC.

Of note for this clonotype: This may come from a read error, since a much larger clone is one base off. This chain joins TRBV30 and TRBJ1-2, with a tentative D call TRBD1 (6 bases). This CDR3 has 16 amino acids. Germline V gene lookup returns CDR1 GTSNPN and CDR2 SVGIG (reference sequence). The CDR3 nucleotides are TGTGCCTGGACCCGCCTACAGGGAGTGGGGTACTATGGCAACACCTTC. It yields the protein CAWTRLQGVGYYGNTF.

Of note for this clonotype: This may stem from a read error, because a much larger clone lies one nucleotide away. The chain couples TRBV11-3 to TRBJ2-3; D is unresolved. The CDR3 is 14 residues long. Per germline, CDR1 SGHNT and CDR2 YENEEA. The V and J ends lost 10 bases and 0 bases respectively, with 14 bases between them. The CDR3 is CAISLRESTDTQYF. In DNA form, the CDR3 reads TGTGCCATCAGTCTCCGTGAGAGCACAGATACGCAGTATTTT.

Many counts were recorded for this clonotype. The chain joins TRBV20-1 to TRBJ1-2; 7 bases fit TRBD1. The CDR3 contains 13 residues. V dropped 5 bases and J dropped 4; count of bases not matched to a gene: 7. Germline V CDR1 and CDR2: DFQATT, SNEGSKA (reference sequence). CDR3 region: CSALDTGVYGYTF. DNA for the CDR3: TGCAGTGCTTTAGATACAGGGGTCTATGGCTACACCTTC.

Turning to this clonotype: With a far larger clone one base away, a read error is the likely cause. The chain carries TRBV6-4 and TRBJ2-1; D gene uncertain. The germline V gene encodes CDR1 MRHNA and CDR2 SNTAGT. The CDR3 sequence is 15 residues long. Trimming left V 7 bases short and J 2 bases short, with 15 bases between. The CDR3 DNA follows: TGTGCCAGCACCCCAGGAAAGGTCGCCTACAATGAGCAGTTCTTC. This codes for CASTPGKVAYNEQFF.

This sequence joins TRBV6-5 and TRBJ2-5; TRBD1 agrees at 9 bases. Germline V gene sequence: CDR1 MNHEY, CDR2 SVGAGI. With 1 base clipped from V and 3 bases from J, the junction kept 3 bases outside the gene matches. CDR3 length: 15 residues. The CDR3 protein is CASSYWGDREETQYF. The CDR3 region has the DNA TGTGCCAGCAGTTACTGGGGGGACAGGGAAGAGACCCAGTACTTC.

The sample holds one count of this clonotype. With a much larger clone just one base away, this may be a read error. The chain links TRBV20-1 to TRBJ1-5; perhaps TRBD1 as D (6 bases). Germline assignment: CDR1 DFQATT and CDR2 SNEGSKA (reference sequence). V lost 1 base and J lost 2, with 15 bases in between. CDR3 size: 16 residues. The CDR3 sequence: CSARARISGGNQPQHF. CDR3 in DNA: TGCAGTGCTAGAGCCCGCATTTCAGGGGGCAATCAGCCCCAGCATTTT.

This clonotype was seen only a few times. This may be a read error: a much more frequent sequence differs by one nucleotide. The CDR3, as DNA: TGTGCCAGCAGTTACTCCCGCGGGGGAACCCGTGGCGCAGATACGCAGTATTTT. Its protein is CASSYSRGGTRGADTQYF. The chain employs TRBV6-9 and TRBJ2-3; 7 bases align to TRBD2. CDR3 length: 18 residues. From germline, CDR1 is MNHGY and CDR2 SVAAGI. Losses at the gene ends were 3 bases for V and 4 bases for J; bases not matched to a gene: 16.